This T cell receptor (beta chain) appears in the sequencing data of a study of CD8+ T cells in alopecia areata. It was cDNA, reverse transcribed from extracted RNA, that served as the sequencing template. TCRdb keeps only in-frame clones here, not all; method: immunoSEQ multiplex PCR. The sample lists fewer than 150,000 clones, roughly 68% occurring once. The CDR3 has 14 residues. Germline CDR1 is SQVTM and CDR2 is ANQGSEA. V lost 4 bases and J 3 bases, leaving 15 bases between the germline ends. This clone was seen a handful of times. This rearrangement joins TRBV29-1 to TRBJ1-1; TRBD1 might be the D (5 bases). Sequencing was done on a sample of CD4+ T cells sorted from blood. The TCR originated in a human donor in good health. CDR3 DNA sequence: TGCAGCGTTGCTCGCCTGCGGGGGGACACTGAAGCTTTCTTT. Encoded protein: CSVARLRGDTEAFF.